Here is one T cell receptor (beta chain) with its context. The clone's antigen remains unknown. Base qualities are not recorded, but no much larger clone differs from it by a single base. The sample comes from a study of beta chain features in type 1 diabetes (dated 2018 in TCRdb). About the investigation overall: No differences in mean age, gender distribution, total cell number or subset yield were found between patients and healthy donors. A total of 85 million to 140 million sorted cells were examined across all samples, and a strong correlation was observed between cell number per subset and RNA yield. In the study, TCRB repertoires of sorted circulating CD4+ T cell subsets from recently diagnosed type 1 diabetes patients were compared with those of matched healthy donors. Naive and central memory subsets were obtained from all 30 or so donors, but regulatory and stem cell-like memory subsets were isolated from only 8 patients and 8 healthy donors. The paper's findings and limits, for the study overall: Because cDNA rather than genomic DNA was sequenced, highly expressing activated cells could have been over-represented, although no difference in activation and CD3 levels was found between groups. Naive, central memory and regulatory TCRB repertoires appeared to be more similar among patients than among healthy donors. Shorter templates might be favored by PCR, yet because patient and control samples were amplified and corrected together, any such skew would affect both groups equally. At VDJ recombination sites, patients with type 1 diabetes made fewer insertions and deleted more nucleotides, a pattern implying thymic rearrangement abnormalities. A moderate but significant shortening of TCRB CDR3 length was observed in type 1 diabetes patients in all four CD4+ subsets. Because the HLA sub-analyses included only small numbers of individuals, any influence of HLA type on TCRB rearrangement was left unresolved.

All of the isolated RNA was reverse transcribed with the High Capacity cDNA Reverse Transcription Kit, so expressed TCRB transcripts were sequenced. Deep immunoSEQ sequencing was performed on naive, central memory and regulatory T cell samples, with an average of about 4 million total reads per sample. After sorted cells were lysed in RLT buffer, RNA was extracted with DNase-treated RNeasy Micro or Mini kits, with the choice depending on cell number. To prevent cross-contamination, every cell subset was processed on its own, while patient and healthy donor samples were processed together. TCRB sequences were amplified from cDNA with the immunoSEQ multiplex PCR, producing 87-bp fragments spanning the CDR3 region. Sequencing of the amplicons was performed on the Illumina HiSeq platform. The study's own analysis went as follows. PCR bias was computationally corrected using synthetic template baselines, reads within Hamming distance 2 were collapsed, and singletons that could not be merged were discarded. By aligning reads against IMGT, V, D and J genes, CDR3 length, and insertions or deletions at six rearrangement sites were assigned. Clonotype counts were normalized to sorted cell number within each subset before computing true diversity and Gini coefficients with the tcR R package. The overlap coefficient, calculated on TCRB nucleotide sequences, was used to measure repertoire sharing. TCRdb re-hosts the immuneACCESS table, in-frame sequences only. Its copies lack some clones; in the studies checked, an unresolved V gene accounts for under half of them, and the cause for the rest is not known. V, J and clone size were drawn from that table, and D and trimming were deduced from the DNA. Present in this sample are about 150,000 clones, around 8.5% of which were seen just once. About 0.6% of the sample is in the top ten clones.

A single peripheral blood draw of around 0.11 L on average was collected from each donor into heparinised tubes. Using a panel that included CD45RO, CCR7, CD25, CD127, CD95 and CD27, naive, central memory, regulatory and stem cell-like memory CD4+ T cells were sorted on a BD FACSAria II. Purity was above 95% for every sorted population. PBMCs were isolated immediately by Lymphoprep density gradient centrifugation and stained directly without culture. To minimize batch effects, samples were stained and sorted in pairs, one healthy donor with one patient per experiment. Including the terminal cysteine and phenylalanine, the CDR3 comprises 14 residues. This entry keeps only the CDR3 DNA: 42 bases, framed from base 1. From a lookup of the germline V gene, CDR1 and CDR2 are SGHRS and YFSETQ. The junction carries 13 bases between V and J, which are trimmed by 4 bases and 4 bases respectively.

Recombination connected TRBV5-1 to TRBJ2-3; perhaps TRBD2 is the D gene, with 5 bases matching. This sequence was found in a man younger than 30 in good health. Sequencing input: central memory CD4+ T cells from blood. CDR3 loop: CASSELGSPDTQYF. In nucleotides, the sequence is TGCGCCAGCAGCGAACTTGGGAGCCCAGATACGCAGTATTTT. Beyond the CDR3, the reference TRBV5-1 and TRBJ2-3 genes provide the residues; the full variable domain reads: KAGVTQTPRYLIKTRGQQVTLSCSPISGHRSVSWYQQTPGQGLQFLFEYFSETQRNKGNFPGRFSGRQFSNSRSEMNVSTLELGDSALYLCASSELGSPDTQYFGPGTRLTVL.